What follows are 13 T cell receptor beta chains derived from one specimen sequenced in a study of OX40 agonist ivuxolimab in advanced cancers. TCRdb keeps only in-frame clones here, not all; method: immunoSEQ multiplex PCR. The table has tens of thousands of clones, 79% seen once. The sequencing used CD4+ or CD8+ T cells sorted from blood, collected in a trial of the OX40 agonist ivuxolimab. These receptors all stem from an adult with an advanced solid tumor such as melanoma, head and neck, liver or kidney cancer.

This sequence joins TRBV6-6 and TRBJ1-1, with D possibly being TRBD1 (6 bases). CDR1 and CDR2 from the germline V gene are MNHNY and SVGAGI (reference sequence). V was cut by 8 bases and J by 1 base, with 11 bases left in between. The CDR3 sequence is 13 residues long. The CDR3 DNA reads as TGTGCCAGCCAAAGGGGGGAGAACACTGAAGCTTTCTTT. This encodes CASQRGENTEAFF.

The V gene is TRBV7-9, the J gene TRBJ1-1; 11 positions match TRBD1. V shed 8 bases and J 5 bases; nucleotides not matched to a gene: 10. The germline V gene encodes CDR1 SEHNR and CDR2 FQNEAQ (reference sequence). This CDR3 has 15 amino acids. The CDR3 protein is CASAWGTGGETEAFF. In nucleotides, the CDR3 is TGTGCCAGCGCCTGGGGGACAGGGGGAGAAACTGAAGCTTTCTTT.

This clone was seen a handful of times. This rearrangement joins TRBV27 to TRBJ1-3; D remains ambiguous. The CDR3 is 17 amino acids. The V end lost 0 bases, the J end lost 0 bases, and 12 bases lay between the germline ends. The germline CDR1 and CDR2 sequences are MNHEY and SMNVEV (reference sequence). CDR3 DNA sequence: TGTGCCAGCAGTTTATCGAGAAGGACCTACTCTGGAAACACCATATATTTT. Its translation: CASSLSRRTYSGNTIYF.

As to this clone: This sample also contains other DNA sequences that code for the same CDR3. The chain carries TRBV6-5 and TRBJ2-7; possibly TRBD1 or TRBD2 for D (6 bases each). The CDR3 totals 14 residues. Germline CDR1 and CDR2: MNHEY and SVGAGI. The ends were cut back, 2 bases at V and 6 bases at J, with 14 bases in the middle. CDR3 amino acids: CASSYVGGGSEQYF. Written as DNA, the CDR3 is TGTGCCAGCAGTTACGTTGGAGGGGGAAGCGAGCAGTACTTC.

The CDR3 region has the DNA TGCGCCAGCAGCTTGGGGTGGGCAAGCTCCTACGAGCAGTACTTC. The encoded protein is CASSLGWASSYEQYF. The genes are TRBV5-1 and TRBJ2-7; D is ambiguous. V gave up 0 bases and J gave up 0 bases, with 10 bases separating them. In germline, CDR1 is SGHRS, CDR2 YFSETQ. CDR3 length equals 15 residues. The whole variable domain, remainder taken from reference TRBV5-1 and TRBJ2-7, is KAGVTQTPRYLIKTRGQQVTLSCSPISGHRSVSWYQQTPGQGLQFLFEYFSETQRNKGNFPGRFSGRQFSNSRSEMNVSTLELGDSALYLCASSLGWASSYEQYFGPGTRLTVT.

This rearrangement joins TRBV5-5 to TRBJ2-5, with D possibly being TRBD2 (7 bases). The end of the DNA is better explained by TRBJ2-7, so the J call may be wrong. Germline V gene sequence: CDR1 SGHKS, CDR2 YYEKEE (reference sequence). The CDR3 loop spans 17 amino acids. CDR3 sequence (DNA): TGTGCCAGCAGCTTGGACAGGGAGGGTTCAAGATCCTACGAGCAGTACTTC. This gives the protein CASSLDREGSRSYEQYF.

This clone was seen a handful of times. The J gene is TRBJ1-1, the V gene TRBV29-1; the D is unclear. Looked up from germline, CDR1 is SQVTM and CDR2 is ANQGSEA. The CDR3 covers 11 residues. The ends were cut back, 4 bases at V and 3 bases at J, with 6 bases in the middle. The CDR3 spells CSVVSYTEAFF. The CDR3 coding sequence is TGCAGCGTTGTCAGTTACACTGAAGCTTTCTTT.

This sequence joins TRBV27 and TRBJ2-5; D uncertain. CDR1 and CDR2 (germline): MNHEY, SMNVEV (reference sequence). V dropped 4 bases and J dropped 5 bases, with 11 bases sitting between them. The CDR3 contains 13 residues. DNA for the CDR3: TGTGCCAGCAGTTACGGAAGGTTGGAGACCCAGTACTTC. This encodes CASSYGRLETQYF.

J is TRBJ1-3 and V is TRBV18; D might be TRBD1 (5 bases). Trimming left V 5 bases short and J 2 bases short, with 16 bases between. CDR1 and CDR2 from the germline V gene are KGHSH and LQKENI. This CDR3 has 16 residues. The chain's CDR3 is CASSSFGTSTGNTIYF. CDR3 in DNA: TGTGCCAGCTCATCATTCGGGACGTCAACTGGAAACACCATATATTTT.

Concerning this clone: The same CDR3 can be traced to other DNA sequences in this sample. The chain links TRBV30 to TRBJ1-1; D gene ambiguous. Trimming took 3 bases from V and 1 from J, leaving 12 bases between them. This CDR3 spans 14 amino acids. Germline V gene lookup returns CDR1 GTSNPN and CDR2 SVGIG (reference sequence). DNA of the CDR3: TGTGCCTGGAGATATAACACCCCGAACACTGAAGCTTTCTTT. Translating gives CAWRYNTPNTEAFF.

The chain carries TRBV18 and TRBJ2-7, with D unresolved. The V end was cut by 7 bases, the J end by 0 bases, with 10 bases between. CDR1 and CDR2 (germline): KGHSH, LQKENI. The CDR3 sequence is 13 residues long. The CDR3 coding sequence is TGTGCCAGCTTAGAGAGTGGCTCCTACGAGCAGTACTTC. Its translation: CASLESGSYEQYF.

The rearrangement joins TRBV7-9 to TRBJ2-7, with TRBD1 matching over 7 bases. V was pared by 5 bases and J by 0 bases, with 7 bases of the junction left unmatched. CDR1 SEHNR and CDR2 FQNEAQ come from the germline V gene (reference sequence). The CDR3 loop spans 15 amino acids. The CDR3 loop is CASSDPGQSSYEQYF. In DNA form, the CDR3 reads TGTGCCAGCAGCGACCCGGGACAGAGCTCCTACGAGCAGTACTTC.

This chain uses TRBV14 with TRBJ2-7; D not resolved. Trimming took off 4 bases at V and 0 bases at J, with 10 bases between the two ends. The CDR3 spans 14 residues. Germline lookup yields CDR1 SGHDN and CDR2 FVKESK. CDR3 sequence (DNA): TGTGCCAGCAGCCCCTTGGACGACTCCTACGAGCAGTACTTC. As protein: CASSPLDDSYEQYF. Variable domain in full (rest from reference TRBV14 and TRBJ2-7): EAGVTQFPSHSVIEKGQTVTLRCDPISGHDNLYWYRRVMGKEIKFLLHFVKESKQDESGMPNNRFLAERTGGTYSTLKVQPAELEDSGVYFCASSPLDDSYEQYFGPGTRLTVT.